A single sample gave rise to the 25 T cell receptor beta chains below, sequenced in a study of T cell changes during pregnancy in multiple sclerosis. TCRdb's table, derived via immunoSEQ multiplex PCR, lists solely in-frame clones and lacks some. The data show around 30,000 clones, approximately 90% seen once. Sequences were derived from CD8+ T cells from peripheral blood mononuclear cells, sampled in the first trimester of pregnancy. These receptors were taken from a female donor with multiple sclerosis, enrolled in a pregnancy study.

The count of this clone is one. V is TRBV27 and J is TRBJ2-1; the match to TRBD2 covers 9 bases. The CDR3 consists of 15 residues. V lost 3 bases, J lost 8 bases, and 8 bases stayed unmatched. Germline CDR1 is MNHEY and CDR2 is SMNVEV (reference sequence). CDR3 bases: TGTGCCAGCAGTTTTGGGCGGGGGGGCCCCCATGAGCAGTTCTTC. It translates to CASSFGRGGPHEQFF.

The chain combines TRBV6-5 with TRBJ1-2, with TRBD1 matching over 9 bases. V lost 5 bases and J lost 10; bases outside the gene matches: 14. This CDR3 has 15 residues. The germline CDR1 and CDR2 sequences are MNHEY and SVGAGI. CDR3 residues: CASSPAPQDRGFYTF. CDR3 sequence (DNA): TGTGCCAGCAGTCCCGCTCCTCAGGACAGGGGTTTCTACACCTTC.

V gene TRBV9 combines with J gene TRBJ1-3, with D unresolved. V gave up 6 bases and J gave up 4 bases, with 11 bases separating them. CDR1 and CDR2 (germline): SGDLS, YYNGEE. This CDR3 has 13 residues. CDR3 sequence: CASTDTGGNTIYF. As DNA, the CDR3 is TGTGCCAGCACCGATACGGGGGGAAACACCATATATTTT. Together with reference TRBV9 and TRBJ1-3, the CDR3 gives the full variable domain: DSGVTQTPKHLITATGQRVTLRCSPRSGDLSVYWYQQSLDQGLQFLIQYYNGEERAKGNILERFSAQQFPDLHSELNLSSLELGDSALYFCASTDTGGNTIYFGEGSWLTVV.

The rearrangement links TRBV9 to TRBJ2-7; TRBD1 agrees at 7 bases. V lost 4 bases and J lost 5; bases outside the gene matches: 15. The CDR3 loop spans 16 amino acids. Per germline, CDR1 SGDLS and CDR2 YYNGEE. CDR3 sequence (DNA): TGTGCCAGCAGCCTCAACCCAAGGGGGCTTAGCGACGAGCAGTACTTC. Its translation: CASSLNPRGLSDEQYF.

The rearrangement joins TRBV5-1 to TRBJ2-1; 7 bases match TRBD2. Germline V CDR1 and CDR2: SGHRS, YFSETQ. Losses at the gene ends were 4 bases for V and 3 bases for J; bases not matched to a gene: 13. This CDR3 is built from 17 residues. The CDR3 sequence is CASSPIVVASGYNEQFF. The CDR3 DNA follows: TGCGCCAGCAGCCCCATCGTAGTGGCTAGCGGCTACAATGAGCAGTTCTTC.

The chain is built from TRBV6-5 and TRBJ1-1, with D possibly being TRBD1 (6 bases). CDR3 size: 16 residues. Germline CDR1 is MNHEY and CDR2 is SVGAGI. V lost 0 bases, J lost 8 bases, and 19 bases lay in between. CDR3 region: CASSYSGFSTGSEAFF. CDR3 nucleotide sequence: TGTGCCAGCAGTTACTCAGGTTTTTCTACAGGGTCCGAAGCTTTCTTT.

This rearrangement joins TRBV19 to TRBJ2-2; the D gene is possibly TRBD1 (5 bases). Per the germline V gene, CDR1 is LNHDA and CDR2 is SQIVND (reference sequence). Between the trimmed V and J ends, which lost 7 bases and 1 base, there was a span of 16 bases. The CDR3 length is 16 residues. The CDR3: CASTIGVSLNTGELFF. Here the CDR3 DNA reads TGTGCCAGTACCATAGGGGTCTCCTTGAACACCGGGGAGCTGTTTTTT.

Judged by abundance, this clone is medium-sized. CDR3 sequence reads: CASSEFSGSSYEQYF. In nucleotides, the CDR3 is TGTGCCAGCAGTGAGTTTAGCGGGAGCTCCTACGAGCAGTACTTC. This chain joins TRBV6-1 and TRBJ2-7, with 9 bases matching TRBD2. Unmatched junction bases numbered 3, after V lost 3 bases and J lost 0 bases. The germline gives CDR1 MNHNS, CDR2 SASEGT. The CDR3 sequence is 15 residues long.

The genes are TRBV4-1 and TRBJ1-4; weak D call: TRBD1 (5 bases). V was pared by 0 bases and J by 13 bases, with 18 bases between. This CDR3 spans 15 amino acids. Per germline, CDR1 MGHRA and CDR2 YSYEKL. This chain's CDR3 is CASSQEQGLLGSLFF. The CDR3 DNA sequence: TGCGCCAGCAGCCAAGAGCAGGGCCTCTTGGGGTCACTGTTTTTT.

The chain is built from TRBV4-1 and TRBJ1-1; tentative D call: TRBD1 (6 bases). CDR3 length: 12 residues. V was cut by 4 bases and J by 8 bases, with 11 bases left in between. Germline CDR1 and CDR2: MGHRA and YSYEKL. CDR3 DNA sequence: TGCGCCAGCAGCCCCCCCAGGGGCGAAGCTTTCTTT. As protein: CASSPPRGEAFF.

The V and J genes are TRBV6-5 and TRBJ2-7; a possible D gene is TRBD2 (5 bases). The CDR3 sequence is 14 residues long. Deletions cut 5 bases from V and 1 base from J, with 12 bases between. CDR1 and CDR2 (germline): MNHEY, SVGAGI. The CDR3 DNA reads as TGTGCCAGCAGTGAACTTGAGGGTTCCTACGAGCAGTACTTC. Translation gives CASSELEGSYEQYF.

This clone has only one observation. The chain is built from TRBV27 and TRBJ1-2, with unresolved D. V lost 2 bases and J 6 bases, leaving 7 bases between the germline ends. Germline V gene data show CDR1 as MNHEY and CDR2 as SMNVEV (reference sequence). The CDR3 extends over 12 amino acids. CDR3 residues: CASSLRGDGYTF. The CDR3 DNA reads as TGTGCCAGCAGTTTACGGGGAGATGGCTACACCTTC.

V is TRBV7-3 and J is TRBJ2-1; 10 bases map to TRBD2. V dropped 5 bases and J dropped 6; count of bases not matched to a gene: 7. CDR1 is SGHTA and CDR2 is FQGTGA in the germline V gene. The CDR3 has 15 residues. As DNA, the CDR3 is TGTGCCAGCAGCCCGATAGCGGGAGGTACCAATGAGCAGTTCTTC. Its translation is CASSPIAGGTNEQFF.

CDR3 sequence (DNA): TGTGCCAGCAGCTGGGGGGAGAACACTGAAGCTTTCTTT. Translated, it gives CASSWGENTEAFF. The chain combines TRBV13 with TRBJ1-1, with D possibly TRBD1 on 5 matching bases. Germline CDR1 reads PRHDT; CDR2 reads FYEKMQ (reference sequence). There are 13 residues in the CDR3. V lost 4 bases, J lost 1 base, and 7 bases lay in between.

J is TRBJ2-7 and V is TRBV27; D is perhaps TRBD1 (6 bases). The germline CDR1 and CDR2 sequences are MNHEY and SMNVEV (reference sequence). CDR3 length: 14 residues. The V and J ends lost 5 bases and 0 bases respectively, with 11 bases between them. The CDR3 reads CASSPLTGSYEQYF. DNA of the CDR3: TGTGCCAGCAGTCCCTTGACAGGCTCCTACGAGCAGTACTTC.

The chain links TRBV7-9 to TRBJ2-3; TRBD2 is a possible D gene (6 bases). Trimming took 4 bases from V and 0 from J, leaving 8 bases between them. The CDR3 has 14 residues. Germline CDR1 and CDR2: SEHNR and FQNEAQ (reference sequence). The DNA for the CDR3 is TGTGCCAGCAGCTACGGGGGAAGCACAGATACGCAGTATTTT. This gives the protein CASSYGGSTDTQYF.

V gene TRBV5-1 combines with J gene TRBJ2-2, with D hard to call. Germline assignment: CDR1 SGHRS and CDR2 YFSETQ. This CDR3 is 21 amino acids long. Trimming shortened V by 4 bases and J by 2 bases, and 30 bases separated the two germline ends. This CDR3 reads CASSAVWVGSDLLSNTGELFF. For the CDR3, the DNA is TGCGCCAGCAGCGCGGTATGGGTAGGCTCAGACCTCCTCAGCAACACCGGGGAGCTGTTTTTT.

Only one count was recorded for this clone. The rearrangement joins TRBV4-1 to TRBJ2-3; possibly TRBD1 for D (6 bases). In germline, CDR1 is MGHRA, CDR2 YSYEKL. V was cut by 4 bases and J by 4 bases, with 18 bases left in between. The CDR3 runs 16 residues. CDR3 in amino acids: CASSRNPGTRADTQYF. The CDR3 DNA reads as TGCGCCAGCAGCCGGAACCCAGGGACAAGAGCAGATACGCAGTATTTT.

The chain employs TRBV4-3 and TRBJ2-7; D unresolved. The CDR3 covers 14 residues. V dropped 0 bases and J dropped 7 bases, with 13 bases sitting between them. Looked up from germline, CDR1 is LGHNA and CDR2 is YSLEER. The CDR3 loop is CASSQDPEAKEQYF. In DNA form, the CDR3 reads TGCGCCAGCAGCCAAGATCCCGAAGCGAAGGAGCAGTACTTC.

This clone has a single count. J is TRBJ1-1 and V is TRBV4-3; 11 bases match TRBD1. CDR3 length equals 14 residues. CDR1 is LGHNA and CDR2 is YSLEER in the germline V gene. Trimming removed 2 bases from V and 7 bases from J; junction bases left unmatched: 3. For the CDR3, the DNA is TGCGCCAGCAGCCAATGGACAGGGGGCAATGAAGCTTTCTTT. It codes for CASSQWTGGNEAFF.

The chain recombines TRBV28 with TRBJ1-2; D unresolved. Germline V CDR1 and CDR2: MDHEN, SYDVKM. The CDR3 extends over 14 amino acids. V gave up 2 bases and J gave up 8 bases, with 15 bases separating them. The DNA for the CDR3 is TGTGCCAGCAGTTTAGAAGGCAGGTGGCCGGGCTACACCTTC. Translation gives CASSLEGRWPGYTF.

The chain employs TRBV7-9 and TRBJ2-3, with D possibly TRBD1 on 6 matching bases. The CDR3 runs to 15 residues. The germline V gene encodes CDR1 SEHNR and CDR2 FQNEAQ (reference sequence). Deletions cut 5 bases from V and 6 bases from J, with 18 bases between. CDR3 DNA: TGTGCCAGCAGCCAGGGACACGGAGCGCCTGATACGCAGTATTTT. This gives the protein CASSQGHGAPDTQYF.

The chain carries TRBV6-4 and TRBJ2-1, with D perhaps TRBD2 (6 bases). CDR1 and CDR2 from the germline V gene are MRHNA and SNTAGT. V lost 6 bases, J lost 5 bases, and 17 bases lay in between. The CDR3 loop spans 15 amino acids. In DNA, the CDR3 is TGTGCCAGCAGCATCTCGCGGGGCGCTAACAATGAGCAGTTCTTC. Its translation: CASSISRGANNEQFF.

V is TRBV30 and J is TRBJ1-1; tentatively, D is TRBD1 (5 bases). This CDR3 is built from 14 residues. V lost 5 bases, J lost 6 bases, and 19 bases lay in between. CDR1 is GTSNPN, CDR2 SVGIG, per germline (reference sequence). CDR3: CAWVSGRVIPEAFF. CDR3 nucleotides: TGTGCCTGGGTTAGTGGCAGGGTCATTCCTGAAGCTTTCTTT.

V gene TRBV14 combines with J gene TRBJ2-5, with 12 bases matching TRBD2. The CDR3 length is 17 residues. With V trimmed by 0 bases and J by 3 bases, 5 bases remained unmatched. Germline V gene sequence: CDR1 SGHDN, CDR2 FVKESK. The CDR3: CASSQEHRLAGEETQYF. The CDR3 nucleotides are TGTGCCAGCAGCCAAGAGCATCGACTAGCGGGAGAAGAGACCCAGTACTTC.